The 14 T cell receptor beta chains below were found in one sample sequenced in a study of blood T cell repertoires in COVID-19. Assay used: immunoSEQ multiplex PCR; TCRdb lists only in-frame clones, some missing. In the table there are hundreds of thousands of clones, about nine tenths of which are singletons. Sequenced material: peripheral blood. These receptor sequences come from a woman in her twenties or thirties with active or convalescent COVID-19.

The J gene is TRBJ2-2, the V gene TRBV3-1 (or the pseudogene TRBV3-2); perhaps TRBD2 as D (6 bases). V dropped 3 bases and J dropped 5 bases, with 10 bases sitting between them. Germline loops: CDR1 LGHDT, CDR2 YNNKEL (reference sequence). The CDR3 runs 14 residues. The CDR3 DNA is TGTGCCAGCAGCCACGGGACTGAGACCGGGGAGCTGTTTTTT. Encoded protein: CASSHGTETGELFF.

This chain links TRBV7-2 with TRBJ2-1, with D tentatively TRBD2 (7 bases). Germline V gives CDR1 SGHTA, CDR2 FQGNSA. The CDR3 spans 16 residues. V dropped 2 bases and J dropped 6 bases, with 17 bases sitting between them. CDR3 sequence reads: CASSLTSGGRSNEQFF. DNA of the CDR3: TGTGCCAGCAGCTTAACCTCGGGGGGCCGTTCCAATGAGCAGTTCTTC.

This chain links TRBV9 with TRBJ2-2; TRBD2 aligns across 8 bases. The CDR3 totals 18 residues. Germline trimming cut 3 bases from V and 0 bases from J; bases unmatched to any gene: 10. Looked up from germline, CDR1 is SGDLS and CDR2 is YYNGEE. The CDR3 protein is CASSARILAGSNTGELFF. CDR3 DNA sequence: TGTGCCAGCAGCGCGAGAATTTTAGCGGGGTCGAACACCGGGGAGCTGTTTTTT.

The chain couples TRBV9 to TRBJ2-3, with 10 positions matching TRBD1. This CDR3 has 13 amino acids. Germline V gives CDR1 SGDLS, CDR2 YYNGEE. V lost 10 bases, J lost 2 bases, and 4 bases stayed unmatched. The CDR3 loop is CASGTGDTDTQYF. As DNA, the CDR3 is TGTGCCTCCGGGACAGGGGACACAGATACGCAGTATTTT.

The rearrangement links TRBV4-1 to TRBJ1-1; the D gene is possibly TRBD1 (6 bases). Germline V CDR1 and CDR2: MGHRA, YSYEKL. This CDR3 contains 15 residues. Between the trimmed V and J ends, which lost 4 bases and 5 bases, there was a span of 17 bases. In DNA, the CDR3 is TGCGCCAGCAGCCTAAGCGGCGGGGGGGCGACTGAAGCTTTCTTT. The encoded protein is CASSLSGGGATEAFF.

The chain recombines TRBV9 with TRBJ2-1; TRBD2 might be the D (6 bases). The ends were cut back, 3 bases at V and 4 bases at J, with 14 bases in the middle. The CDR3 consists of 15 residues. Germline-derived CDR1 and CDR2 are SGDLS and YYNGEE. The CDR3 sequence is CASSETPREYNEQFF. The CDR3, as DNA: TGTGCCAGCAGCGAAACCCCACGGGAGTACAATGAGCAGTTCTTC.

The chain has TRBV19 and TRBJ1-1; 8 bases match TRBD1. The CDR3 has 14 amino acids. Germline V gene sequence: CDR1 LNHDA, CDR2 SQIVND (reference sequence). Unmatched junction bases numbered 7, after V lost 6 bases and J lost 4 bases. The CDR3 reads CASSDRGAGTEAFF. The CDR3 DNA follows: TGTGCCAGTAGCGACAGGGGTGCTGGCACTGAAGCTTTCTTT.

Of note for this clone: Other nucleotide sequences in the sample specify the same CDR3. In nucleotides, the CDR3 is TGTGCCAGCAGTGAAGGAGGAATAGATACGCAGTATTTT. Protein product: CASSEGGIDTQYF. This chain links TRBV6-1 with TRBJ2-3; unclear D gene. CDR3 length equals 13 residues. The V end was cut by 1 base, the J end by 5 bases, with 7 bases between. Germline CDR1 MNHNS, CDR2 SASEGT.

V gene TRBV5-4 combines with J gene TRBJ2-7; 7 bases are a match to TRBD1. The CDR3 contains 14 residues. Losses at the gene ends were 2 bases for V and 3 bases for J; bases not matched to a gene: 5. Germline-derived CDR1 and CDR2 are SGHNT and YYREEE (reference sequence). CDR3 sequence: CASSLDRDSYEQYF. The CDR3 DNA sequence: TGTGCCAGCAGCTTAGACCGGGACAGCTACGAGCAGTACTTC.

This clone was seen a few times. V is TRBV12-5 and J is TRBJ2-7; no firm D call. The V gene's germline CDR1 is LGHNT and CDR2 FRNRAP. Trimming stripped 0 bases from V and 2 bases from J, with 5 bases between. There are 13 residues in the CDR3. CDR3 in amino acids: CASGLVAAYEQYF. DNA for the CDR3: TGTGCTAGTGGTTTGGTAGCCGCCTACGAGCAGTACTTC.

This clone has just a few counts. The V gene is TRBV28, the J gene TRBJ1-5; 7 positions match TRBD1. CDR1 and CDR2 (germline): MDHEN, SYDVKM. The CDR3 extends over 16 amino acids. V gave up 8 bases and J gave up 0 bases; unmatched junction bases: 10. CDR3 DNA sequence: TGTGCCAGCCTCAGCCAGGGGGACCCTAGCAATCAGCCCCAGCATTTT. This gives the protein CASLSQGDPSNQPQHF.

This clone appeared once. The V and J genes are TRBV6-6 and TRBJ1-1, with no clear D. Looked up from germline, CDR1 is MNHNY and CDR2 is SVGAGI (reference sequence). The length of the CDR3 is 12 residues. V was trimmed by 8 bases and J by 4 bases, leaving 11 bases between them. In DNA, the CDR3 is TGTGCCAGCCGCTTCGGGAGCACTGAAGCTTTCTTT. It yields the protein CASRFGSTEAFF.

The gene calls are TRBV19 and TRBJ2-1; 10 bases are a match to TRBD1. CDR3 length: 14 residues. Germline CDR1 is LNHDA and CDR2 is SQIVND (reference sequence). Trimming at V came to 6 bases and at J to 4 bases, leaving 3 bases not matched to a gene. In nucleotides, the CDR3 is TGTGCCAGTAGCCCGGGACAGGGGTACAATGAGCAGTTCTTC. Protein product: CASSPGQGYNEQFF.

As concerns this clone: It may be a read error: a sequence one base away is much more abundant. In the same sample, other DNA sequences code for this CDR3. The chain recombines TRBV5-1 with TRBJ1-1, with a possible D match to TRBD1 (5 bases). V was shortened by 0 bases and J by 1 base, with 7 bases between the two germline ends. From germline, CDR1 is SGHRS and CDR2 YFSETQ. The CDR3 covers 14 residues. CDR3 residues: CASSLAGGNTEAFF. CDR3 in DNA: TGCGCCAGCAGCTTGGCCGGGGGGAACACTGAAGCTTTCTTT.